The following is a T cell receptor beta chain sequence with its context. Looked up from germline, CDR1 is SGHRS and CDR2 is YFSETQ. V lost 4 bases to trimming and J lost 3 bases, with 14 bases between them. The CDR3 has 14 residues. These data come from a study of response to subunit inactivated influenza vaccine. MiXCR was run by TCRdb on the RT-PCR reads, yielding one entry per CDR3 protein. The profile shows approximately 680,000 distinct CDR3 sequences, around a sixth of them singletons. The sample in question was PBMCs from blood, obtained approximately 13 days after vaccination. This receptor was identified in a man aged 45 to 65 who received an inactivated influenza vaccine. The genes are TRBV5-1 and TRBJ2-7, with a tentative D call TRBD2 (6 bases). The CDR3 region has the DNA TGCGCCAGCAGCCCGGAGGGACGGTACTACGAGCAGTACTTC. Protein product: CASSPEGRYYEQYF.